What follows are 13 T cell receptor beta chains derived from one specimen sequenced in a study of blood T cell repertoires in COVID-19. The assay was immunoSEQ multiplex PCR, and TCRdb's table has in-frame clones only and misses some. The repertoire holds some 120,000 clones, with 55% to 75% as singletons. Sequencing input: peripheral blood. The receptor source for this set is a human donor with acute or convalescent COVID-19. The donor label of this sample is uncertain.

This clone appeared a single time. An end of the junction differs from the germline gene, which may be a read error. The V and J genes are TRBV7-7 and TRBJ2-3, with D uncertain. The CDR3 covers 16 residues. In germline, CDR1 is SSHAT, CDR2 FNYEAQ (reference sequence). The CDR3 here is CASSLIRVFSTDTQYF. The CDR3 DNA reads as TGTGCTAGCAGCTTAATTCGGGTTTTTAGCACAGATACGCAGTATTTT.

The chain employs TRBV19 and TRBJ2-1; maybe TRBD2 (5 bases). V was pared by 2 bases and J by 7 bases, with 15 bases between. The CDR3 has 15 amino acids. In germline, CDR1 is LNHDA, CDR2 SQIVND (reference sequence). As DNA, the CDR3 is TGTGCCAGTAGTATATGGGGTTTCGGGGATAATGAGCAGTTCTTC. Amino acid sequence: CASSIWGFGDNEQFF.

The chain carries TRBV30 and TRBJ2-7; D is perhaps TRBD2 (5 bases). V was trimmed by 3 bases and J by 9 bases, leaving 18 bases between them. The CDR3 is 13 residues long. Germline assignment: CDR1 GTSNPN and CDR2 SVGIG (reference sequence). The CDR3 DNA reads TGTGCCTGGAGCGACTTAAGGACTCCCATGCAGTACTTC. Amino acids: CAWSDLRTPMQYF. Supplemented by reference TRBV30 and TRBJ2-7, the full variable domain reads SQTIHQWPATLVQPVGSPLSLECTVEGTSNPNLYWYRQAAGRGLQLLFYSVGIGQISSEVPQNLSASRPQDRQFILSSKKLLLSDSGFYLCAWSDLRTPMQYFGPGTRLTVT.

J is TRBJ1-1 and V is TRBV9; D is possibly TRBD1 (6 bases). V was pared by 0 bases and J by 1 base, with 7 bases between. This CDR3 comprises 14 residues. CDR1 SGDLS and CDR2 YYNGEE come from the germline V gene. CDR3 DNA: TGTGCCAGCAGCGTAGGGACAGCGAACACTGAAGCTTTCTTT. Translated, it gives CASSVGTANTEAFF. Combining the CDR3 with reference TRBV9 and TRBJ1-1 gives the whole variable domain DSGVTQTPKHLITATGQRVTLRCSPRSGDLSVYWYQQSLDQGLQFLIQYYNGEERAKGNILERFSAQQFPDLHSELNLSSLELGDSALYFCASSVGTANTEAFFGQGTRLTVV.

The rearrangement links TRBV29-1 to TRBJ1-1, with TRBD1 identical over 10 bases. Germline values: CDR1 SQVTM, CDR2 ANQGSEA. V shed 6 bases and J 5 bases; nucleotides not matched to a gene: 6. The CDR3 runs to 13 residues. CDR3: CSVGDRGITEAFF. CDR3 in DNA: TGCAGCGTGGGGGACAGGGGTATTACTGAAGCTTTCTTT.

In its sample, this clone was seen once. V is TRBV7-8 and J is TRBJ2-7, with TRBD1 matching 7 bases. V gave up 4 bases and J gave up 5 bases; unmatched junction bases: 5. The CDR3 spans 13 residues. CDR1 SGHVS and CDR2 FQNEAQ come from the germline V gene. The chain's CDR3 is CASSSPDRDEQYF. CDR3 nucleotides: TGTGCCAGCAGCTCCCCCGACAGGGACGAGCAGTACTTC. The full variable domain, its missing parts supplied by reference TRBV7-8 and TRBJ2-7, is GAGVSQSPRYKVAKRGQDVALRCDPISGHVSLFWYQQALGQGPEFLTYFQNEAQLDKSGLPSDRFFAERPEGSVSTLKIQRTQQEDSAVYLCASSSPDRDEQYFGPGTRLTVT.

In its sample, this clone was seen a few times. CDR3 amino acids: CASSYSIGTANSPLHF. In DNA, the CDR3 is TGTGCCAGCAGTTACTCGATCGGGACAGCTAATTCACCCCTCCACTTT. The rearrangement links TRBV6-5 to TRBJ1-6, with 7 bases matching TRBD1. The CDR3 length is 16 residues. Germline V gives CDR1 MNHEY, CDR2 SVGAGI. The V and J ends lost 0 bases and 6 bases, in that order; junction bases with no gene match: 5.

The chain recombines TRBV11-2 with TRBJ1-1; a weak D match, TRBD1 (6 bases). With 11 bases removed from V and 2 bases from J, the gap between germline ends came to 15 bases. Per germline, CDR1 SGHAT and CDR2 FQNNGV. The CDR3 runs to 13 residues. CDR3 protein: CASQGPGNTEAFF. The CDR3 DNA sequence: TGTGCCTCTCAGGGGCCAGGAAACACTGAAGCTTTCTTT. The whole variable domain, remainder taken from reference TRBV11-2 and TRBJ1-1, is EAGVAQSPRYKIIEKRQSVAFWCNPISGHATLYWYQQILGQGPKLLIQFQNNGVVDDSQLPKDRFSAERLKGVDSTLKIQPAKLEDSAVYLCASQGPGNTEAFFGQGTRLTVV.

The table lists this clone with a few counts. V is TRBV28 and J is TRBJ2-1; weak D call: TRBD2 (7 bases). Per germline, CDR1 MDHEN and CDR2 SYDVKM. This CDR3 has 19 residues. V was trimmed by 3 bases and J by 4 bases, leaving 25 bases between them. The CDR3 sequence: CASSFGSRGGAPRYNEQFF. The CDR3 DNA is TGTGCCAGCAGTTTCGGTTCAAGAGGGGGGGCCCCACGTTACAATGAGCAGTTCTTC.

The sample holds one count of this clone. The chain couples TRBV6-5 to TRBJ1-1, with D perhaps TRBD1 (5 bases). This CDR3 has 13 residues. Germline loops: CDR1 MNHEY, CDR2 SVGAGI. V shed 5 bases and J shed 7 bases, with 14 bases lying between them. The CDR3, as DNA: TGTGCCAGCAGTCCACAGGTATCTCTTGAAGCTTTCTTT. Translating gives CASSPQVSLEAFF.

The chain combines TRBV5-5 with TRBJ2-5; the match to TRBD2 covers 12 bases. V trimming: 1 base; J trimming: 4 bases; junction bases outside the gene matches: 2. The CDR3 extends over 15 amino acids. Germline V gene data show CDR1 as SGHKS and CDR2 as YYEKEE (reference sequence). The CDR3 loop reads CASSLLTSGGETQYF. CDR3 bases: TGTGCCAGCAGCTTGCTGACTAGCGGGGGAGAGACCCAGTACTTC.

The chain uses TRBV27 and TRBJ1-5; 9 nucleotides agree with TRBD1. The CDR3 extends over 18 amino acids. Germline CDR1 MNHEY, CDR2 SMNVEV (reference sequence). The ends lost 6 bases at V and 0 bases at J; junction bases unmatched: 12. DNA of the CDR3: TGTGCCAGCAGACCCTCGGTGACAGGGGGATATAGCAATCAGCCCCAGCATTTT. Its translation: CASRPSVTGGYSNQPQHF.

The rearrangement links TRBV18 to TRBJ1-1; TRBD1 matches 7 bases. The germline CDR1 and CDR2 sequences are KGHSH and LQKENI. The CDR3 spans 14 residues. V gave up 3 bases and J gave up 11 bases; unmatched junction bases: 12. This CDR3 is CASSPGTVVSLAFF. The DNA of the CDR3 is TGTGCCAGCTCACCCGGGACAGTAGTTTCATTGGCTTTCTTT.